These 26 T cell receptor beta chains were all obtained from the same sample, sequenced in a study of T cell responses to AZD1222 COVID-19 vaccine (dated by TCRdb to the early 2020s). According to the study, the label for this sample's time point signals: baseline before first vaccination. The receptor library was made with the immunoSEQ multiplex PCR assay. Held by TCRdb, this immuneACCESS table contains in-frame sequences only and omits some clones. Under half of the omission traces to an unresolved V gene where checked; the cause of the rest is unknown. The sample includes about 130,000 clones, with about 90% observed a single time. 1.5% to 2% of the sample is held by the ten biggest clonotypes. The input for sequencing was peripheral blood, taken on day 0 of AZD1222 vaccination. Source of these receptors: an adult in good health.

The genes are TRBV5-5 and TRBJ2-2; 8 nucleotides match TRBD1. Germline V gene data show CDR1 as SGHKS and CDR2 as YYEKEE (reference sequence). V lost 1 base to trimming and J lost 4 bases; unmatched junction nucleotides: 3. This CDR3 has 15 residues. In nucleotides, the CDR3 is TGTGCCAGCAGCTTGATTACAGGGGGCACCGGGGAGCTGTTTTTT. This gives the protein CASSLITGGTGELFF.

This sequence joins TRBV7-8 and TRBJ1-2; D is perhaps TRBD1 (5 bases). CDR1 is SGHVS, CDR2 FQNEAQ, per germline. The CDR3 covers 15 residues. V dropped 1 base and J dropped 2 bases, with 11 bases sitting between them. The CDR3: CASSLVGGTNYGYTF. The CDR3 coding sequence is TGTGCCAGCAGCTTAGTTGGAGGGACGAACTATGGCTACACCTTC.

This chain joins TRBV9 and TRBJ1-4; TRBD1 is a possible D gene (5 bases). Per the germline V gene, CDR1 is SGDLS and CDR2 is YYNGEE. The ends were cut back, 0 bases at V and 7 bases at J, with 10 bases in the middle. CDR3 size: 14 residues. The CDR3, as DNA: TGTGCCAGCAGCGTAGACGTGGGGGGTGAAAAACTGTTTTTT. It specifies CASSVDVGGEKLFF.

This clone was seen a few times. J is TRBJ1-1 and V is TRBV6-4; D unresolved. Trimming removed 7 bases at V and 1 base at J, with 16 bases between. Germline loops: CDR1 MRHNA, CDR2 SNTAGT. CDR3 length: 15 residues. CDR3 residues: CASKSGIYANTEAFF. Here the CDR3 DNA reads TGTGCCAGCAAGTCCGGGATCTACGCGAACACTGAAGCTTTCTTT.

V usage is TRBV29-1 and J usage is TRBJ2-7; weak D call: TRBD1 (6 bases). This CDR3 has 15 residues. Germline lookup yields CDR1 SQVTM and CDR2 ANQGSEA. The V gene lost 6 bases and the J gene lost 1 base, with 19 bases spanning the gap. CDR3 region: CSVVTGPGGSYEQYF. CDR3 bases: TGCAGCGTAGTAACAGGGCCCGGCGGATCCTACGAGCAGTACTTC.

V is TRBV27 and J is TRBJ2-7; D perhaps matches TRBD2 (7 bases). Germline-derived CDR1 and CDR2 are MNHEY and SMNVEV (reference sequence). The CDR3 sequence is 15 residues long. V lost 2 bases, J lost 3 bases, and 14 bases lay in between. The CDR3 spells CASSLGGASDYEQYF. CDR3 in DNA: TGTGCCAGCAGTTTAGGGGGGGCGTCGGACTACGAGCAGTACTTC.

In this sample, this clone turned up a few times. V is TRBV5-1 and J is TRBJ1-1; 7 bases map to TRBD1. V gave up 4 bases and J gave up 5 bases; unmatched junction bases: 8. Looked up from germline, CDR1 is SGHRS and CDR2 is YFSETQ. The CDR3 is made up of 14 amino acids. The CDR3 DNA reads TGCGCCAGCAGCCCAAACAGGGGTAGAACTGAAGCTTTCTTT. Protein: CASSPNRGRTEAFF. Based on the CDR3 plus reference TRBV5-1 and TRBJ1-1, the full variable domain is KAGVTQTPRYLIKTRGQQVTLSCSPISGHRSVSWYQQTPGQGLQFLFEYFSETQRNKGNFPGRFSGRQFSNSRSEMNVSTLELGDSALYLCASSPNRGRTEAFFGQGTRLTVV.

The rearrangement joins TRBV3-1 (or the pseudogene TRBV3-2) to TRBJ2-7; 8 bases are shared with TRBD1. J lost 7 bases, V lost 0 bases, and 5 bases had no gene match. This CDR3 is 14 amino acids long. CDR1 is LGHDT, CDR2 YNNKEL, per germline (reference sequence). The CDR3 reads CASSQDGTGGEQYF. As DNA, the CDR3 is TGTGCCAGCAGCCAAGATGGGACAGGTGGGGAGCAGTACTTC.

The V call is TRBV7-9, the J call TRBJ1-3, with a tentative D call TRBD1 (5 bases). V lost 1 base, J lost 1 base, and 14 bases lay in between. Germline CDR1 and CDR2: SEHNR and FQNEAQ (reference sequence). The CDR3 runs 17 residues. In DNA, the CDR3 is TGTGCCAGCAGCTTAGGGGCAGGGTCTTTATCTGGAAACACCATATATTTT. It translates to CASSLGAGSLSGNTIYF. Supplemented by reference TRBV7-9 and TRBJ1-3, the full variable domain reads DTGVSQNPRHKITKRGQNVTFRCDPISEHNRLYWYRQTLGQGPEFLTYFQNEAQLEKSRLLSDRFSAERPKGSFSTLEIQRTEQGDSAMYLCASSLGAGSLSGNTIYFGEGSWLTVV.

The chain links TRBV18 to TRBJ2-5; no reliable D call. Trimming pared 3 bases from V and 2 bases from J, leaving 7 bases between. The CDR3 loop spans 13 amino acids. In germline, CDR1 is KGHSH, CDR2 LQKENI. The chain's CDR3 is CASSPIPQETQYF. The CDR3 coding sequence is TGTGCCAGCTCACCGATACCTCAAGAGACCCAGTACTTC.

In this sample, this clone turned up once. The chain uses TRBV4-2 and TRBJ2-2; D is ambiguous. Germline V gene sequence: CDR1 LGHNA, CDR2 YNFKEQ. This CDR3 spans 14 amino acids. Trimming pared 0 bases from V and 6 bases from J, leaving 8 bases between. The chain's CDR3 is CASSQDRLAGELFF. The CDR3 DNA is TGTGCCAGCAGCCAAGATAGATTGGCCGGGGAGCTGTTTTTT.

This clone was seen just once. V usage is TRBV6-5 and J usage is TRBJ2-7, with D perhaps TRBD2 (5 bases). Looked up from germline, CDR1 is MNHEY and CDR2 is SVGAGI. The CDR3 covers 13 residues. V shed 6 bases and J shed 1 base, with 10 bases lying between them. The CDR3 DNA reads as TGTGCCAGCAGGCCGCCGGGATCCTACGAGCAGTACTTC. The encoded protein is CASRPPGSYEQYF.

The rearrangement links TRBV21-1 to TRBJ2-1; no check of the table's D call, TRBD1, against the DNA was made. TRBV21-1 is reported as a pseudogene. The CDR3 loop spans 15 amino acids. As DNA, the CDR3 is TGTGCCAGCAGCAAAACCGGGACAGCCATCAATGAGCAGTTCTTC. Protein sequence: CASSKTGTAINEQFF.

This CDR3 reads CASSIAGDHSNQPQHF. In DNA, the CDR3 is TGTGCCAGTAGTATCGCAGGGGACCATAGCAATCAGCCCCAGCATTTT. This chain links TRBV19 with TRBJ1-5; TRBD1 might be the D (6 bases). The germline CDR1 and CDR2 sequences are LNHDA and SQIVND (reference sequence). CDR3 length equals 16 residues. With 3 bases removed from V and 0 bases from J, the gap between germline ends came to 12 bases.

The rearrangement joins TRBV18 to TRBJ2-2; D unclear. Germline loops: CDR1 KGHSH, CDR2 LQKENI. The CDR3 is 12 amino acids. Trimming removed 4 bases from V and 7 bases from J, with 7 bases in between. CDR3 sequence: CASSLAVGELFF. The CDR3 DNA sequence: TGTGCCAGCTCACTGGCGGTCGGGGAGCTGTTTTTT.

V usage is TRBV28 and J usage is TRBJ2-7, with 8 bases lining up with TRBD1. Germline V gene sequence: CDR1 MDHEN, CDR2 SYDVKM. The length of the CDR3 is 13 residues. V lost 5 bases, J lost 3 bases, and 3 bases stayed unmatched. This chain's CDR3 is CASSGGQGYEQYF. The CDR3 DNA is TGTGCCAGCAGTGGCGGACAGGGCTACGAGCAGTACTTC. Variable domain in full (rest from reference TRBV28 and TRBJ2-7): DVKVTQSSRYLVKRTGEKVFLECVQDMDHENMFWYRQDPGLGLRLIYFSYDVKMKEKGDIPEGYSVSREKKERFSLILESASTNQTSMYLCASSGGQGYEQYFGPGTRLTVT.

This CDR3 reads CASASGGVPDTQYF. The CDR3 DNA sequence: TGTGCCAGCGCTAGCGGGGGAGTCCCAGATACGCAGTATTTT. The chain employs TRBV6-4 and TRBJ2-3; 10 bases agree with TRBD2. V lost 8 bases and J lost 4; bases outside the gene matches: 6. The CDR3 is 14 residues long. Per the germline V gene, CDR1 is MRHNA and CDR2 is SNTAGT.

This chain connects TRBV7-9 to TRBJ1-5; 8 bases match TRBD1. V was pared by 5 bases and J by 2 bases, with 8 bases of the junction left unmatched. The CDR3 contains 16 residues. CDR1 and CDR2 (germline): SEHNR, FQNEAQ (reference sequence). The CDR3 nucleotides read TGTGCCAGCAGCCCTACGACAGGGGTGGGCAATCAGCCCCAGCATTTT. Translated, it gives CASSPTTGVGNQPQHF.

The rearrangement joins TRBV7-2 to TRBJ1-2, with D unclear. Germline V gives CDR1 SGHTA, CDR2 FQGNSA. This CDR3 comprises 13 residues. Trimming removed 1 base at V and 7 bases at J, with 10 bases between. This chain's CDR3 is CASSLGPGSGYTF. The CDR3 DNA reads TGTGCCAGCAGCTTAGGGCCCGGGAGTGGCTACACCTTC.

The gene calls are TRBV11-2 and TRBJ1-1; 9 positions match TRBD1. Germline CDR1 reads SGHAT; CDR2 reads FQNNGV. This CDR3 contains 16 residues. The V segment lost 4 bases and the J segment 2 bases; nucleotides outside the gene matches: 8. CDR3 DNA: TGTGCCAGCAGCTCGGGACAGGGAGGAGGTAACACTGAAGCTTTCTTT. Translating gives CASSSGQGGGNTEAFF.

V is TRBV12-5 and J is TRBJ1-4, with 7 nucleotides matching TRBD1. CDR1 and CDR2 from the germline V gene are LGHNT and FRNRAP. This CDR3 region has 15 residues. V was pared by 1 base and J by 4 bases, with 3 bases of the junction left unmatched. The CDR3: CASGLGDSGNEKLFF. In DNA, the CDR3 is TGTGCTAGTGGTTTGGGGGACAGCGGTAATGAAAAACTGTTTTTT.

The CDR3 spells CASSSFSAGAFF. CDR3 coding DNA: TGTGCCAGTAGTTCATTTTCGGCGGGGGCTTTCTTT. The chain employs TRBV19 and TRBJ1-1; D uncertain. In germline, CDR1 is LNHDA, CDR2 SQIVND (reference sequence). This CDR3 has 12 amino acids. Trimming pared 5 bases from V and 11 bases from J, leaving 15 bases between.

This clone was counted a single time. The chain is built from TRBV5-4 and TRBJ2-3; D possibly corresponds to TRBD2 (5 bases). The germline V gene encodes CDR1 SGHNT and CDR2 YYREEE (reference sequence). Trimming pared 4 bases from V and 2 bases from J, leaving 11 bases between. CDR3 length: 14 amino acids. The CDR3 reads CASSPRELTDTQYF. The CDR3 DNA reads as TGTGCCAGCAGCCCCCGGGAACTCACAGATACGCAGTATTTT.

This chain connects TRBV7-8 to TRBJ2-2, with D possibly being TRBD1 or TRBD2 (5 bases each). The CDR3 is 14 residues long. The V gene lost 5 bases and the J gene lost 6 bases, with 13 bases spanning the gap. Germline V gene sequence: CDR1 SGHVS, CDR2 FQNEAQ. CDR3 coding DNA: TGTGCCAGCAGCCCTCTTGGGGGTCCCGGGGAGCTGTTTTTT. Translating it yields CASSPLGGPGELFF.

CDR3 protein: CASSPFPGQGSTDTQYF. CDR3 coding DNA: TGTGCCAGCAGCCCCTTCCCTGGACAGGGGAGCACAGATACGCAGTATTTT. The J gene is TRBJ2-3, the V gene TRBV3-1 (or the pseudogene TRBV3-2); 9 bases align to TRBD1. Germline lookup yields CDR1 LGHDT and CDR2 YNNKEL (reference sequence). This CDR3 contains 17 residues. V shed 4 bases, J shed 0 bases, and the junction held 8 bases outside the gene matches.

The rearrangement uses TRBV10-1 and TRBJ2-3; TRBD2 matches 8 bases. The germline V gene has CDR1 WNHNN and CDR2 SYGVQD (reference sequence). This CDR3 has 16 residues. V shed 8 bases, J shed 2 bases, and the junction held 12 bases outside the gene matches. The CDR3 nucleotides read TGCGCCAGCGGGAGGGGAGTAGCGGGATCCACAGATACGCAGTATTTT. Its translation: CASGRGVAGSTDTQYF.